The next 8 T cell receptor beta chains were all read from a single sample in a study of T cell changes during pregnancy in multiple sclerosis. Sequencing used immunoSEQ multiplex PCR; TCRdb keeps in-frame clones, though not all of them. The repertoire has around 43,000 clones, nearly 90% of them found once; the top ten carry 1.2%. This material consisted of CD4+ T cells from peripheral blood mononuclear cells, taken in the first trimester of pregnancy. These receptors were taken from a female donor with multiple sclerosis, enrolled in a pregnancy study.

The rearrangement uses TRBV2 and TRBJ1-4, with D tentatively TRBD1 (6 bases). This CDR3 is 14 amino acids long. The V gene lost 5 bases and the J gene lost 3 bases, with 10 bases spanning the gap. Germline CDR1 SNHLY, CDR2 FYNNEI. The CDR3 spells CASSRTVPNEKLFF. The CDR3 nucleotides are TGTGCCAGCAGTCGGACAGTGCCTAATGAAAAACTGTTTTTT.

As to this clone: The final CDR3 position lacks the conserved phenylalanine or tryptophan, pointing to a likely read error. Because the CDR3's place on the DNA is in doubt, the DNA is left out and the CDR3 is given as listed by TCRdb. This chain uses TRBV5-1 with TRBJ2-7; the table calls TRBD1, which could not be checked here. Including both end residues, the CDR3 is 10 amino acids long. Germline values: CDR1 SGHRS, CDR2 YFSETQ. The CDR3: CASTDRGRII.

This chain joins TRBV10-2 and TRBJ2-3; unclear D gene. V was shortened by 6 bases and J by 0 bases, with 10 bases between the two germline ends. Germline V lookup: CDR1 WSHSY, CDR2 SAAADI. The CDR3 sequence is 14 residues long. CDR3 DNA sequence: TGCGCCAGCAGGATTAAACTTAGCACAGATACGCAGTATTTT. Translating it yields CASRIKLSTDTQYF.

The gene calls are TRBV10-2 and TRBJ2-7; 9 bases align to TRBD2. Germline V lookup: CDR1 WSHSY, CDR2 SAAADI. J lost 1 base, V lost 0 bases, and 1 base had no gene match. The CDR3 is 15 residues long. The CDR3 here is CASSESLAGSYEQYF. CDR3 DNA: TGCGCCAGCAGTGAGTCGCTAGCGGGGTCCTACGAGCAGTACTTC.

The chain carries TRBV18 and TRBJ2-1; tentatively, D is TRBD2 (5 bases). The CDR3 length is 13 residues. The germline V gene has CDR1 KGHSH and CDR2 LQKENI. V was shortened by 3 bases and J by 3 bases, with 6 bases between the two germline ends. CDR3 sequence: CASSPDFYNEQFF. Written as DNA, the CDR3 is TGTGCCAGCTCACCGGACTTCTACAATGAGCAGTTCTTC.

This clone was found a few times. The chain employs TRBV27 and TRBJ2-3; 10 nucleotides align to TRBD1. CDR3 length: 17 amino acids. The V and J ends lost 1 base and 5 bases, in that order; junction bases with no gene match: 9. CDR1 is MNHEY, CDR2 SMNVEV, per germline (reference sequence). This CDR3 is CASSLYPTGQGRDTQYF. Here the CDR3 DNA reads TGTGCCAGCAGTTTATACCCAACGGGACAGGGGAGAGATACGCAGTATTTT.

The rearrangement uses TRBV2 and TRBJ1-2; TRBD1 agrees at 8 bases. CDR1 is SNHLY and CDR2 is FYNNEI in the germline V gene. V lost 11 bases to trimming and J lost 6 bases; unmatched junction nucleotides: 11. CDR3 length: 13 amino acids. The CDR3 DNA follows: TGTGCCGGCGAGTTGGACAGGGTGGATGGCTACACCTTC. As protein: CAGELDRVDGYTF.

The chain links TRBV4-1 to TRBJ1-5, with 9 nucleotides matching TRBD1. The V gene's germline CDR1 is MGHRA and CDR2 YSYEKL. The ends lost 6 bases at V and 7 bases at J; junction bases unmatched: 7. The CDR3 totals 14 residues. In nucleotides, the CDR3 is TGCGCCAGCAGAAAACAGGGGGCAGGGCAGCCCCAGCATTTT. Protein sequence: CASRKQGAGQPQHF.